A selection of T cell receptor beta chains follows, all from one sample in a study of blood T cell repertoires in COVID-19. The assay was immunoSEQ multiplex PCR, and TCRdb's table has in-frame clones only and misses some. The sample records under 250,000 clones, 86% being singletons. Source material: peripheral blood. The receptors derive from a woman aged 80 or over with COVID-19, enrolled during active disease. Each CDR3 is given with its conserved first and last residue. The order of the fields is CDR3 DNA, CDR3 protein, D gene, J gene, V gene, clone size. A D gene is named only where the DNA matches it firmly. Rows give clone size only sometimes, using once, few, many, or a class for an expanded clone.

CDR3 DNA: TGTGCCAGCTCACCGCAAGGACAGGGCCTTGGCTACACCTTC; CDR3 protein: CASSPQGQGLGYTF; D gene: TRBD1; J gene: TRBJ1-2; V gene: TRBV18; clone size: NA
CDR3 DNA: TGTGCCATCGGGACAGACCCTTATGGCTACACCTTC; CDR3 protein: CAIGTDPYGYTF; D gene: TRBD1; J gene: TRBJ1-2; V gene: TRBV19; clone size: few
CDR3 DNA: TGCAGCGTTACGACAGGGCGAAATGAAAAACTGTTTTTT; CDR3 protein: CSVTTGRNEKLFF; D gene: TRBD1; J gene: TRBJ1-4; V gene: TRBV29-1; clone size: NA
CDR3 DNA: TGTGCCAGCAGCTCTACAGGGATCTATGGCTACACCTTC; CDR3 protein: CASSSTGIYGYTF; D gene: NA; J gene: TRBJ1-2; V gene: TRBV7-9; clone size: NA
CDR3 DNA: TGCGCCAGCAGCCCGACTGGGTCCGGTCACTATGGCTACACCTTC; CDR3 protein: CASSPTGSGHYGYTF; D gene: NA; J gene: TRBJ1-2; V gene: TRBV4-3; clone size: NA
CDR3 DNA: TGTGCCAGCAGACGACAGGGGGATAATGGCTACACCTTC; CDR3 protein: CASRRQGDNGYTF; D gene: TRBD1; J gene: TRBJ1-2; V gene: TRBV6-5; clone size: once
CDR3 DNA: TGCAGCGTTGACGAGACAGGGGATCTTGAAGCTTTCTTT; CDR3 protein: CSVDETGDLEAFF; D gene: TRBD1; J gene: TRBJ1-1; V gene: TRBV29-1; clone size: NA
CDR3 DNA: TGTGCCACCAGCAGGGATCTAACAGCGGGGGCCACCTACGAGCAGTACTTC; CDR3 protein: CATSRDLTAGATYEQYF; D gene: TRBD2; J gene: TRBJ2-7; V gene: TRBV15; clone size: NA
CDR3 DNA: TGTGCCAGCAGCTTATCAGGAATGAACACTGAAGCTTTCTTT; CDR3 protein: CASSLSGMNTEAFF; D gene: NA; J gene: TRBJ1-1; V gene: TRBV11-3; clone size: few
CDR3 DNA: TGCGCCAGCAGCCCGGACCCCGGGACCAGGGGGGAGACCCAGTACTTC; CDR3 protein: CASSPDPGTRGETQYF; D gene: TRBD1; J gene: TRBJ2-5; V gene: TRBV5-1; clone size: NA
CDR3 DNA: TGTGCCAGTAGTATGGACAGGAACCCCGAAGCTTTCTTT; CDR3 protein: CASSMDRNPEAFF; D gene: TRBD1; J gene: TRBJ1-1; V gene: TRBV19; clone size: NA
CDR3 DNA: TGTGCCAGCCGGGACAGTCACAATGAGCAGTTCTTC; CDR3 protein: CASRDSHNEQFF; D gene: TRBD1; J gene: TRBJ2-1; V gene: TRBV27; clone size: once
CDR3 DNA: TGTGCCAGTACTCGGTCACTAGCGGCGACTAGCACAGATACGCAGTATTTT; CDR3 protein: CASTRSLAATSTDTQYF; D gene: TRBD2; J gene: TRBJ2-3; V gene: TRBV7-2; clone size: NA